This T cell receptor (beta chain) was obtained from a study of T cell responses to AZD1222 COVID-19 vaccine. Clones were sequenced by immunoSEQ multiplex PCR, and TCRdb holds only the in-frame ones, with some missing. The sample lists 120,000 to 150,000 clones, about 90% occurring once. Findings of the study overall: Samples come after the peak T cell response, not at day 14. It should be noted that donors were predominantly white British and more often female, and clonal diversity was possibly underestimated. Baseline serostatus was positive in only a handful of AZD1222 recipients.

The CDR3 has 15 amino acids. From germline, CDR1 is KGHSH and CDR2 LQKENI. The J segment lost 5 bases and the V segment lost 5 bases, leaving 9 bases of the junction unmatched. A note on this clone: What it binds is not known.

The source was peripheral blood, collected on day 0 of AZD1222 vaccination. The genes are TRBV18 and TRBJ2-3; 8 nucleotides line up with TRBD2. This TCR derives from an adult in good health. Here the CDR3 DNA reads TGTGCCAGCTCATGGCACGGGAGGGCCATAGATACGCAGTATTTT. It is translated as CASSWHGRAIDTQYF.